In this sample, the clone carrying this TCR beta chain turned up many times. Its antigen is not known. TCRdb re-derived calls from the 5' RACE reads in MiXCR, one entry per CDR3 protein. The sample includes a few hundred thousand distinct CDR3 sequences, approximately 10% seen only once; the top ten take about a tenth. The CDR3 covers 15 residues. The germline V gene encodes CDR1 SGHRS and CDR2 YFSETQ. Trimming took 2 bases from V and 7 from J; bases not matched to a gene: 6. The record originates from a study of CD8 T cells in ankylosing spondylitis. Study findings and constraints: Previously reported in reactive arthritis synovial fluid and blood were some of the motif variants. In ankylosing spondylitis blood, a motif of about 8 highly homologous TCR beta variants appeared characteristic. Reportedly, significant enrichment of disease-linked clones occurred in matched ankylosing spondylitis synovial fluid.

The clonotype originates from a female donor with ankylosing spondylitis or in good health (not recorded which). The specimen sequenced was blood, either unsorted or a sorted T cell fraction (not recorded which). The chain has TRBV5-1 and TRBJ1-6, with 7 bases aligning to TRBD1. The CDR3 DNA follows: TGCGCCAGCAGCTTACGGACAGGCCTAAATTCACCCCTCCACTTT. This encodes CASSLRTGLNSPLHF.